The 20 T cell receptor beta chains reported below all come from one sample, sequenced in a study of technical replicates of blood from several donors. Assay used: immunoSEQ multiplex PCR; TCRdb lists only in-frame clones, some missing. This table holds more than 70,000 clones, 90% to 95% found once. The sequencing sample was made of T cells isolated from PBMCs. Receptors originate from a human donor in good health.

CDR3 residues: CASSEEQGNNQPQHF. The DNA for the CDR3 is TGTGCCAGCAGTGAGGAGCAGGGAAACAATCAGCCCCAGCATTTT. The chain carries TRBV6-1 and TRBJ1-5; a weak D match, TRBD1 (5 bases). This CDR3 region has 15 residues. Trimming removed 3 bases at V and 3 bases at J, with 12 bases between. Germline-derived CDR1 and CDR2 are MNHNS and SASEGT.

The chain couples TRBV27 to TRBJ1-2; D is perhaps TRBD1 (5 bases). Germline CDR1 is MNHEY and CDR2 is SMNVEV (reference sequence). The CDR3 is 13 amino acids. V lost 6 bases and J 8 bases, leaving 16 bases between the germline ends. CDR3 DNA: TGTGCCAGCAGCACAGGACCCGGGGGGGGCTACACCTTC. This encodes CASSTGPGGGYTF.

This clone was counted once. The J gene is TRBJ2-1, the V gene TRBV5-1; tentative D call: TRBD2 (5 bases). This CDR3 is 13 amino acids long. Germline V lookup: CDR1 SGHRS, CDR2 YFSETQ. V was cut by 4 bases and J by 5 bases, with 10 bases left in between. CDR3 coding DNA: TGCGCCAGCAGCACGGGATTCAACAATGAGCAGTTCTTC. It specifies CASSTGFNNEQFF.

The V gene is TRBV9, the J gene TRBJ1-3, with D hard to call. The CDR3 is made up of 15 amino acids. Trimming shortened V by 4 bases and J by 1 base, and 12 bases separated the two germline ends. Germline CDR1 reads SGDLS; CDR2 reads YYNGEE. The CDR3 reads CASSPPSVSGNTIYF. DNA of the CDR3: TGTGCCAGCAGCCCCCCATCGGTATCTGGAAACACCATATATTTT.

The V call is TRBV4-1, the J call TRBJ2-7; D not certain. Germline V CDR1 and CDR2: MGHRA, YSYEKL. The CDR3 runs 17 residues. Trimming removed 0 bases at V and 2 bases at J, with 17 bases between. The CDR3 loop reads CASSQDRARNPTYEQYF. The DNA of the CDR3 is TGCGCCAGCAGCCAAGATAGAGCACGAAACCCGACCTACGAGCAGTACTTC.

This clone was counted a few times. This chain connects TRBV29-1 to TRBJ2-4; D might be TRBD1 (6 bases). The CDR3 loop spans 13 amino acids. V shed 1 base and J shed 8 bases, with 12 bases lying between them. Germline CDR1 SQVTM, CDR2 ANQGSEA. The CDR3 region is CSVEGTEGDIQYF. The CDR3 bases are TGCAGCGTTGAAGGTACAGAGGGGGACATTCAGTACTTC.

The rearrangement uses TRBV11-3 and TRBJ1-2; TRBD1 might be the D (6 bases). The CDR3 is 16 residues long. In germline, CDR1 is SGHNT, CDR2 YENEEA. V lost 2 bases and J lost 3, with 16 bases in between. CDR3 sequence reads: CASSLRGGRGDYGYTF. The CDR3 DNA follows: TGTGCCAGCAGCTTAAGGGGGGGCAGGGGAGACTATGGCTACACCTTC.

This chain joins TRBV27 and TRBJ1-5, with unresolved D. Between the trimmed V and J ends, which lost 2 bases and 1 base, there was a span of 9 bases. The CDR3 covers 15 residues. Germline CDR1 and CDR2: MNHEY and SMNVEV (reference sequence). In DNA form, the CDR3 reads TGTGCCAGCAGTTTAATTATGGGCAGCAATCAGCCCCAGCATTTT. Encoded protein: CASSLIMGSNQPQHF.

Only one count was recorded for this clone. One end of the junction does not line up with germline, which may come from a read error. J is TRBJ1-4 and V is TRBV27, with D perhaps matching TRBD1 (6 bases). Per germline, CDR1 MNHEY and CDR2 SMNVEV (reference sequence). This CDR3 region has 14 residues. CDR3 in DNA: TGTGCCAGCAGTTTTAACAGGGCTAATGAAAAGCTGTTTTTT. It translates to CASSFNRANEKLFF.

The chain is built from TRBV2 and TRBJ1-2; no clear D gene. Germline CDR1 is SNHLY and CDR2 is FYNNEI. CDR3 length: 12 residues. V lost 2 bases, J lost 3 bases, and 4 bases lay in between. CDR3 nucleotide sequence: TGTGCCAGCAGTGAACAGGACTATGGCTACACCTTC. Translated: CASSEQDYGYTF.

The chain recombines TRBV20-1 with TRBJ2-1; tentatively, D is TRBD2 (6 bases). The CDR3 runs 11 residues. CDR1 and CDR2 from the germline V gene are DFQATT and SNEGSKA (reference sequence). Trimming left V 4 bases short and J 7 bases short, with 8 bases between. The chain's CDR3 is CSAMSGNEQFF. The CDR3 DNA reads as TGCAGTGCTATGAGCGGGAATGAGCAGTTCTTC.

The J gene is TRBJ2-7, the V gene TRBV28; D might be TRBD2 (5 bases). This CDR3 is built from 14 residues. Deletions cut 6 bases from V and 0 bases from J, with 12 bases between. Germline lookup yields CDR1 MDHEN and CDR2 SYDVKM. In nucleotides, the CDR3 is TGTGCCAGCAGCCGCATAGGGAGCTCCTACGAGCAGTACTTC. Translated: CASSRIGSSYEQYF.

The chain recombines TRBV7-9 with TRBJ1-2, with 8 bases identical to TRBD1. Looked up from germline, CDR1 is SEHNR and CDR2 is FQNEAQ (reference sequence). V shed 7 bases and J 6 bases; nucleotides not matched to a gene: 10. This CDR3 region has 14 residues. The CDR3 region has the DNA TGTGCCAGCACCAAAGGGGGCAGGGGGCATGGCTACACCTTC. This codes for CASTKGGRGHGYTF.

V gene TRBV5-1 combines with J gene TRBJ1-1; 11 bases line up with TRBD1. Germline CDR1 SGHRS, CDR2 YFSETQ. The CDR3 totals 15 residues. V trimming: 4 bases; J trimming: 3 bases; junction bases outside the gene matches: 5. In DNA form, the CDR3 reads TGCGCCAGCAGCCTAGGGACAGGGGGAGACACTGAAGCTTTCTTT. Protein sequence: CASSLGTGGDTEAFF.

The chain couples TRBV7-3 to TRBJ2-5, with D possibly matching TRBD1 (6 bases). Trimming removed 1 base at V and 7 bases at J, with 10 bases between. The germline V gene encodes CDR1 SGHTA and CDR2 FQGTGA. This CDR3 is 13 amino acids long. DNA of the CDR3: TGTGCCAGCAGCTTAAACAGGGATGGGACCCAGTACTTC. It is translated as CASSLNRDGTQYF.

The V gene is TRBV27, the J gene TRBJ1-2, with D unresolved. V was trimmed by 3 bases and J by 0 bases, leaving 11 bases between them. The CDR3 has 15 residues. Germline CDR1 is MNHEY and CDR2 is SMNVEV (reference sequence). The CDR3 region has the DNA TGTGCCAGCAGTTTCGCGGGGAAAGCTAACTATGGCTACACCTTC. Protein sequence: CASSFAGKANYGYTF.

This clone has a single count. J is TRBJ2-3 and V is TRBV11-2; D perhaps matches TRBD1 (5 bases). CDR3 length equals 17 residues. Trimming shortened V by 6 bases and J by 5 bases, and 24 bases separated the two germline ends. Germline CDR1 SGHAT, CDR2 FQNNGV. The CDR3 sequence is CASRFGWGRATVDTQYF. The CDR3 DNA follows: TGTGCCAGCAGATTCGGCTGGGGCAGGGCGACGGTAGATACGCAGTATTTT. Full variable domain (remainder filled in from reference TRBV11-2 and TRBJ2-3): EAGVAQSPRYKIIEKRQSVAFWCNPISGHATLYWYQQILGQGPKLLIQFQNNGVVDDSQLPKDRFSAERLKGVDSTLKIQPAKLEDSAVYLCASRFGWGRATVDTQYFGPGTRLTVL.

The J gene is TRBJ2-7, the V gene TRBV2; TRBD2 agrees at 8 bases. Germline V CDR1 and CDR2: SNHLY, FYNNEI. The trim removed 6 bases at V and 0 bases at J, leaving 19 bases unmatched. The CDR3 extends over 19 amino acids. CDR3 residues: CASSHSYRLAGSSSYEQYF. CDR3 sequence (DNA): TGTGCCAGCAGCCATTCTTATCGGCTAGCGGGCTCAAGCTCCTACGAGCAGTACTTC.

The J gene is TRBJ2-2, the V gene TRBV9; 9 nucleotides agree with TRBD2. V lost 0 bases, J lost 1 base, and 7 bases stayed unmatched. The CDR3 contains 18 residues. Germline V gene data show CDR1 as SGDLS and CDR2 as YYNGEE. CDR3 coding DNA: TGTGCCAGCAGCGTAGACCCAGCGGGGGGCCGGAACACCGGGGAGCTGTTTTTT. It specifies CASSVDPAGGRNTGELFF.

The chain joins TRBV7-9 to TRBJ2-7, with D possibly matching TRBD2 (6 bases). The CDR3 covers 11 residues. Germline loops: CDR1 SEHNR, CDR2 FQNEAQ (reference sequence). V was cut by 10 bases and J by 6 bases, with 13 bases left in between. CDR3 protein: CAIPEGPEQYF. For the CDR3, the DNA is TGTGCCATCCCGGAGGGCCCCGAGCAGTACTTC.